This is a list of T cell receptor beta chains from one sample in a study of tumor-infiltrating lymphocytes in primary liver carcinoma. Using its own MiXCR run on the multiplex PCR reads, TCRdb lists one record per CDR3 protein. The sample lists around 54,000 distinct CDR3 sequences, about 70% occurring once. Input material: liver tumor tissue from sampling region 2. The receptors derive from a man in his forties with primary liver carcinoma and hepatitis B virus infection. CDR3s include the opening cysteine and the closing phenylalanine or tryptophan.

CDR3: CASSLSANTDMQYF
J: TRBJ2-3
V: TRBV5-1

CDR3: CSVEGIPQGGPNYGCIF
J: TRBJ1-2
V: TRBV29-1

CDR3: CASSKASSGIAKNIQYF
J: TRBJ2-4
V: TRBV19

CDR3: CASSSSGGSQPQHF
J: TRBJ1-5
V: TRBV6-6

CDR3: CVSSLVLPSYEQYF
J: TRBJ2-7
V: TRBV11-2

CDR3: CASSPEAVTSSYNERFF
J: TRBJ2-1
V: TRBV5-4

CDR3: CASSAGQGALF
J: TRBJ1-1
V: TRBV13

CDR3: CASSGLANQETQYF
J: TRBJ2-5
V: TRBV12-3/TRBV12-4

CDR3: CASSESPGGVTNDQFF
J: TRBJ2-1
V: TRBV6-1

CDR3: CACSFRDSTYTQYF
J: TRBJ2-3
V: TRBV11-2

CDR3: CVSREQGVKTQYF
J: TRBJ2-5
V: TRBV5-1

CDR3: CASSLSGHNEQFF
J: TRBJ2-1
V: TRBV7-3

CDR3: CCVEETIGNGQFF
J: TRBJ2-1
V: TRBV29-1

CDR3: CASSLGTAGERYF
J: TRBJ2-7
V: TRBV28

CDR3: CASSLPGTGLRGEQFF
J: TRBJ2-1
V: TRBV12-3/TRBV12-4

CDR3: CASSLSMSGIGNEQFF
J: TRBJ2-1
V: TRBV11-3

CDR3: CASSLRTGQETQYF
J: TRBJ2-5
V: TRBV11-2

CDR3: CASSLGGTNYGYTF
J: TRBJ1-2
V: TRBV5-5

CDR3: CASSLTISGRAGRGMQYF
J: TRBJ2-3
V: TRBV11-2

CDR3: CASESIGTGDTGANVLTF
J: TRBJ2-6
V: TRBV10-3

CDR3: CASSLRRQGRQETQYF
J: TRBJ2-5
V: TRBV5-5

CDR3: CATSDRTSGSSSGELFF
J: TRBJ2-2
V: TRBV24-1

CDR3: CASSAGTLGETQYF
J: TRBJ2-5
V: TRBV13

CDR3: CTSSQSGATNEKLFF
J: TRBJ1-4
V: TRBV16

CDR3: CASSETVNEKLFF
J: TRBJ1-4
V: TRBV6-1

CDR3: CAWDIGLSNQPQHF
J: TRBJ1-5
V: TRBV30

CDR3: CSIDSQGVPEAFF
J: TRBJ1-1
V: TRBV29-1

CDR3: CASSSLRLFGNTIHF
J: TRBJ1-3
V: TRBV12-3/TRBV12-4

CDR3: CASLVEVVGSYGQYF
J: TRBJ2-7
V: TRBV2

CDR3: CASSLRDATYSERFF
J: TRBJ2-1
V: TRBV12-3/TRBV12-4

CDR3: CASSLVEGANTEAFF
J: TRBJ1-1
V: TRBV5-5

CDR3: CASSQSWRLEGLEQYF
J: TRBJ2-7
V: TRBV16

CDR3: CASSPQGSGELFF
J: TRBJ2-2
V: TRBV7-9

CDR3: CVSSLGITGELFF
J: TRBJ2-2
V: TRBV2

CDR3: CASSYYNGEPYEQYF
J: TRBJ2-7
V: TRBV6-5

CDR3: CASSPRGRSNQPQHF
J: TRBJ1-5
V: TRBV4-1

CDR3: CANTLGTSGPNVQFF
J: TRBJ2-1
V: TRBV12-3/TRBV12-4